Listed here are 15 T cell receptor beta chains from one sample, sequenced in a study of shared clonotypes between healthy human individuals. Using immunoSEQ multiplex PCR, the repertoire was profiled, and TCRdb retains in-frame clones only, with some absent. The table lists 450,000 to 600,000 clones, around 80% of them singletons. The sequenced sample was PBMCs. These receptors all stem from a woman aged 40 to 50 in good health. Some clones in this sample may be carry-over from other donors' samples.

This chain uses TRBV28 with TRBJ2-1; 13 bases map to TRBD2. The germline CDR1 and CDR2 sequences are MDHEN and SYDVKM. The CDR3 sequence is 15 residues long. J lost 9 bases, V lost 7 bases, and 9 bases had no gene match. DNA of the CDR3: TGTGCCAGCACCCAACTAGCGGGAGGGCCGGGTGAGCAGTTCTTC. Translation gives CASTQLAGGPGEQFF.

V is TRBV7-2 and J is TRBJ2-7; D not resolved. The V and J ends lost 5 bases and 2 bases respectively, with 13 bases between them. This CDR3 region has 14 residues. The germline V gene has CDR1 SGHTA and CDR2 FQGNSA. Here the CDR3 reads CASSPGPKPYEQYF. DNA for the CDR3: TGTGCCAGCAGCCCTGGACCAAAGCCCTACGAGCAGTACTTC. Using reference TRBV7-2 and TRBJ2-7 for the parts outside the CDR3, the full variable domain is GAGVSQSPSNKVTEKGKDVELRCDPISGHTALYWYRQSLGQGLEFLIYFQGNSAPDKSGLPSDRFSAERTGGSVSTLTIQRTQQEDSAVYLCASSPGPKPYEQYFGPGTRLTVT.

The chain carries TRBV5-4 and TRBJ1-1; perhaps TRBD1 as D (6 bases). The CDR3 totals 16 residues. Germline values: CDR1 SGHNT, CDR2 YYREEE (reference sequence). The V end was cut by 0 bases, the J end by 1 base, with 13 bases between. The DNA for the CDR3 is TGTGCCAGCAGCTTGGCTTTGGCAGGGGAGAACACTGAAGCTTTCTTT. It yields the protein CASSLALAGENTEAFF.

The J gene is TRBJ2-1, the V gene TRBV7-2; TRBD2 is a possible D gene (6 bases). The CDR3 extends over 14 amino acids. Between the trimmed V and J ends, which lost 5 bases and 9 bases, there was a span of 17 bases. CDR1 SGHTA and CDR2 FQGNSA come from the germline V gene. The CDR3 here is CASSPGLPFGEQFF. For the CDR3, the DNA is TGTGCCAGCAGCCCGGGACTGCCCTTCGGTGAGCAGTTCTTC.

The chain is built from TRBV7-2 and TRBJ2-3; no definite D call. With 0 bases removed from V and 4 bases from J, the gap between germline ends came to 11 bases. CDR3 length: 15 residues. The germline CDR1 and CDR2 sequences are SGHTA and FQGNSA. CDR3 in amino acids: CASSLASSGSDTQYF. The CDR3 coding sequence is TGTGCCAGCAGCTTAGCTAGCTCAGGTTCAGATACGCAGTATTTT.

This chain uses TRBV6-5 with TRBJ2-5, with TRBD1 matching 9 bases. This CDR3 has 13 amino acids. J was trimmed by 3 bases and V by 6 bases; bases with no gene match: 2. Germline CDR1 is MNHEY and CDR2 is SVGAGI. Here the CDR3 reads CASRGTGKETQYF. In DNA, the CDR3 is TGTGCCAGCAGGGGGACAGGGAAAGAGACCCAGTACTTC.

The chain uses TRBV5-4 and TRBJ2-1; no firm D call. The germline CDR1 and CDR2 sequences are SGHNT and YYREEE (reference sequence). The CDR3 has 14 amino acids. V lost 1 base, J lost 3 bases, and 8 bases lay in between. The DNA of the CDR3 is TGTGCCAGCAGCTTGTCTGGGATCTACAATGAGCAGTTCTTC. Its protein is CASSLSGIYNEQFF. Looking up the rest from reference TRBV5-4 and TRBJ2-1 gives the full variable domain: ETGVTQSPTHLIKTRGQQVTLRCSSQSGHNTVSWYQQALGQGPQFIFQYYREEENGRGNFPPRFSGLQFPNYSSELNVNALELDDSALYLCASSLSGIYNEQFFGPGTRLTVL.

The V call is TRBV6-1, the J call TRBJ2-7; a weak D match, TRBD2 (6 bases). CDR1 MNHNS and CDR2 SASEGT come from the germline V gene. V lost 1 base, J lost 0 bases, and 10 bases lay in between. CDR3 length: 15 residues. The CDR3 DNA is TGTGCCAGCAGTGAAGATAACGGGAGCTCCTACGAGCAGTACTTC. Translating it yields CASSEDNGSSYEQYF.

This clone was observed a few times. The chain has TRBV7-2 and TRBJ2-3; D unresolved. The CDR3 is 12 residues long. Trimming removed 2 bases at V and 4 bases at J, with 4 bases between. CDR1 and CDR2 from the germline V gene are SGHTA and FQGNSA. The CDR3 coding sequence is TGTGCCAGCAGCTTATCGTCAGATACGCAGTATTTT. This sequence encodes CASSLSSDTQYF.

V and J are TRBV7-3 and TRBJ2-5, with 10 bases matching TRBD2. After removal of 0 bases from V and 5 bases from J, the junction contained 9 bases not matched to a gene. Germline-derived CDR1 and CDR2 are SGHTA and FQGTGA. The CDR3 covers 17 residues. The CDR3 protein is CASSLTGLAGAGETQYF. DNA for the CDR3: TGTGCCAGCAGCTTAACGGGGCTAGCGGGAGCTGGGGAGACCCAGTACTTC.

The chain has TRBV6-5 and TRBJ2-1, with D unclear. Germline CDR1 MNHEY, CDR2 SVGAGI. The CDR3 totals 12 residues. Trimming shortened V by 8 bases and J by 7 bases, and 12 bases separated the two germline ends. In nucleotides, the CDR3 is TGTGCCAGCGCTTACCCCGGAAATGAGCAGTTCTTC. It translates to CASAYPGNEQFF.

The chain is built from TRBV7-2 and TRBJ2-5; D might be TRBD2 (7 bases). The CDR3 covers 18 residues. From germline, CDR1 is SGHTA and CDR2 FQGNSA. The V gene lost 1 base and the J gene lost 4 bases, with 22 bases spanning the gap. The CDR3 coding sequence is TGTGCCAGCAGCTTAGTGTATGGGTTTGGGGGGGCCGGAGAGACCCAGTACTTC. This sequence encodes CASSLVYGFGGAGETQYF.

The CDR3 nucleotides are TGTGCCAGCAGCCTCAGGACAGGGGACGGCGAGCAGTACTTC. Its protein product is CASSLRTGDGEQYF. J is TRBJ2-5 and V is TRBV11-2; the match to TRBD1 covers 9 bases. The DNA end lines up better with TRBJ2-7; the J call may be wrong. Germline values: CDR1 SGHAT, CDR2 FQNNGV. This CDR3 spans 14 amino acids.

This rearrangement joins TRBV7-9 to TRBJ1-5; D is unclear. Trimming removed 5 bases from V and 3 bases from J, with 17 bases in between. The CDR3 is 16 amino acids. Looked up from germline, CDR1 is SEHNR and CDR2 is FQNEAQ (reference sequence). The CDR3 region has the DNA TGTGCCAGCAGCCCTGGAGGGAGTTGGGACAATCAGCCCCAGCATTTT. It encodes CASSPGGSWDNQPQHF. Full variable domain (missing parts from reference TRBV7-9 and TRBJ1-5): DTGVSQNPRHKITKRGQNVTFRCDPISEHNRLYWYRQTLGQGPEFLTYFQNEAQLEKSRLLSDRFSAERPKGSFSTLEIQRTEQGDSAMYLCASSPGGSWDNQPQHFGDGTRLSIL.

V usage is TRBV10-3 and J usage is TRBJ2-2; possibly TRBD1 for D (5 bases). Germline-derived CDR1 and CDR2 are ENHRY and SYGVKD. The CDR3 extends over 16 amino acids. V was clipped by 4 bases and J by 3 bases, with 15 bases between them. This chain's CDR3 is CAISAQTDGYTGELFF. Here the CDR3 DNA reads TGTGCCATCAGTGCTCAGACAGATGGGTACACCGGGGAGCTGTTTTTT.